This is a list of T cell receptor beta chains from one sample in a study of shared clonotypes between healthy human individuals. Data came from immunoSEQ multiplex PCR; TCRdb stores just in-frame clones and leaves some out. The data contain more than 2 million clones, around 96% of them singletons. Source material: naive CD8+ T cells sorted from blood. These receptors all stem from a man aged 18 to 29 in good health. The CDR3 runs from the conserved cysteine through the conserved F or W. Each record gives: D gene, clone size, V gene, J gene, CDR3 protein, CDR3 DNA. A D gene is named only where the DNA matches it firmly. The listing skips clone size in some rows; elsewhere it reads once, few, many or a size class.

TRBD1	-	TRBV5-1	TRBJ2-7	CASGQGAPPSEQYF	TGCGCCAGCGGCCAGGGGGCGCCCCCCAGCGAGCAGTACTTC
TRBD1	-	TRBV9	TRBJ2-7	CASSVRDRPYEQYF	TGTGCCAGCAGCGTACGGGACAGGCCCTACGAGCAGTACTTC
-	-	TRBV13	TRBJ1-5	CASSLGIQPQHF	TGTGCCAGCAGCTTAGGGATTCAGCCCCAGCATTTT
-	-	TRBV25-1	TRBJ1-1	CASSPVQAGEAFF	TGTGCCAGCAGTCCGGTCCAGGCAGGGGAAGCTTTCTTT
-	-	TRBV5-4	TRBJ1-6	CASSLGRGADSPLHF	TGTGCCAGCAGCTTGGGTAGAGGGGCGGATTCACCCCTCCACTTT
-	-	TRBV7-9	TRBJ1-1	CASSLVGPMNTEAFF	TGTGCCAGCAGCTTAGTGGGACCGATGAACACTGAAGCTTTCTTT
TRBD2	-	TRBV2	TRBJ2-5	CASSWASGGSETQYF	TGTGCCAGCAGTTGGGCTAGCGGGGGGTCAGAGACCCAGTACTTC
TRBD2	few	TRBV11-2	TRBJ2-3	CASSLGASGSTDTQYF	TGTGCCAGCAGCTTAGGGGCTAGCGGTAGCACAGATACGCAGTATTTT
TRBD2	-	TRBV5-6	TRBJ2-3	CASSLVWAGGRADTQYF	TGTGCCAGCAGCTTGGTGTGGGCGGGAGGCCGAGCAGATACGCAGTATTTT
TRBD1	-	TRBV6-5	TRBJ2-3	CASSYSRGYKDTQYF	TGTGCCAGCAGTTACAGCAGGGGGTATAAAGATACGCAGTATTTT
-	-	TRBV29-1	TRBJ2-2	CSVVRANTGELFF	TGCAGCGTTGTAAGGGCGAACACCGGGGAGCTGTTTTTT
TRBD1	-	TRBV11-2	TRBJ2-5	CASSLWTGEETQYF	TGTGCCAGCAGCTTATGGACAGGGGAGGAGACCCAGTACTTC
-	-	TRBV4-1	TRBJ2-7	CASSLEQGPTYEQYF	TGCGCCAGCAGCTTAGAACAGGGACCAACCTACGAGCAGTACTTC
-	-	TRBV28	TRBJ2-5	CASTIQGLQTQYF	TGTGCCAGCACCATACAGGGTTTGCAGACCCAGTACTTC
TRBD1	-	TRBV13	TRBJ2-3	CASSIRGLDTDTQYF	TGTGCCAGCAGCATCAGGGGGCTTGATACAGATACGCAGTATTTT
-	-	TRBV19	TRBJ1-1	CASSPGQAEDTEAFF	TGTGCCAGTAGTCCGGGGCAGGCGGAGGACACTGAAGCTTTCTTT
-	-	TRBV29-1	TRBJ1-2	CSVWGGITGYTF	TGCAGCGTTTGGGGGGGGATCACTGGCTACACCTTC
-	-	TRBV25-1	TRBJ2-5	CASSELRGRETQYF	TGTGCCAGCAGTGAATTGAGGGGAAGGGAGACCCAGTACTTC
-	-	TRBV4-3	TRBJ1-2	CASSQEREAYGYTF	TGCGCCAGCAGCCAAGAAAGGGAAGCCTATGGCTACACCTTC
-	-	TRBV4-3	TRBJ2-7	CASSLSPPFYYEQYF	TGCGCCAGCAGTCTTTCCCCCCCGTTCTACTACGAGCAGTACTTC
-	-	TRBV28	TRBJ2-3	CASSSLAGSGKPSTDTQYF	TGTGCCAGCAGTTCTCTAGCTGGGAGCGGCAAACCTAGCACAGATACGCAGTATTTT